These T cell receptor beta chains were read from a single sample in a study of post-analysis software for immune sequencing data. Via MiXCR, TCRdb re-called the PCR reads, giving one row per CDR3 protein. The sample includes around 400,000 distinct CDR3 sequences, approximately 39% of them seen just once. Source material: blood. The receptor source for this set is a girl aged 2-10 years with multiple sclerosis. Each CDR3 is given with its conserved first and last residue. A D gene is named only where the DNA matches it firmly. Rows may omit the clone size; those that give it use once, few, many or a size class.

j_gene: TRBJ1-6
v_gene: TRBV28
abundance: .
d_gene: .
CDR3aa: CASSLVEEFSPLHF
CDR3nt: TGTGCCAGCAGTTTGGTGGAGGAGTTCTCACCCCTCCACTTT

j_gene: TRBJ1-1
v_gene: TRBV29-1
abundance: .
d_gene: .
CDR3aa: CSVWGEETEAFF
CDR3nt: TGCAGCGTTTGGGGAGAGGAGACTGAAGCTTTCTTT

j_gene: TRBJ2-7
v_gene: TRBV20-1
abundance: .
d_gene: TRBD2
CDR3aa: CSALSGRGAYEQYF
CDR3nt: TGCAGTGCTCTAAGCGGGAGGGGTGCCTACGAGCAGTACTTC

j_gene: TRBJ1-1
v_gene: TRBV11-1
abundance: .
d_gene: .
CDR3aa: CASSLDWGHSTEAFF
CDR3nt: TGTGCCAGCAGCTTAGACTGGGGGCATAGCACTGAAGCTTTCTTT

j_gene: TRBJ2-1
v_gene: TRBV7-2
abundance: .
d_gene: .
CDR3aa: CASSSSLRDEQFF
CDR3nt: TGTGCCAGCAGCTCGTCTTTAAGGGATGAGCAGTTCTTC

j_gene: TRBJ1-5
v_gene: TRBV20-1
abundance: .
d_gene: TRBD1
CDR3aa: CSARRRQGARYQPQHF
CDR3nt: TGCAGTGCTAGACGGAGACAGGGGGCACGGTATCAGCCCCAGCATTTT

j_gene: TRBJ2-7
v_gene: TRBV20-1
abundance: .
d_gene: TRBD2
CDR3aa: CSAYELAGDNNEQYF
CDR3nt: TGCAGTGCTTACGAACTAGCGGGAGATAACAATGAGCAGTACTTC

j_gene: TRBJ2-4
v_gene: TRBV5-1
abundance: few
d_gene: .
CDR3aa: CASSLGSAKNIQYF
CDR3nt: TGCGCCAGCAGCTTGGGGTCAGCCAAAAACATTCAGTACTTC

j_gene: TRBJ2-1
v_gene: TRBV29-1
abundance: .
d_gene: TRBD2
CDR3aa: CSVGVAGGREQFF
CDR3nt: TGCAGCGTTGGTGTAGCGGGAGGTCGGGAGCAGTTCTTC

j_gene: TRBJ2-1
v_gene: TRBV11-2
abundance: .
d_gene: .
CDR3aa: CASSYDSGYEQFF
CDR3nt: TGTGCCAGCAGCTATGACTCGGGGTATGAGCAGTTCTTC

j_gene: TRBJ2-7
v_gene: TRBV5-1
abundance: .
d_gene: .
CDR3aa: CASSLAQLTYEQYF
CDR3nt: TGCGCCAGCAGCTTGGCCCAGCTTACCTACGAGCAGTACTTC

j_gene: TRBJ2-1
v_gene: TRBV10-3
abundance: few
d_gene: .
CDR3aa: CAISEAGNPYNEQFF
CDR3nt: TGTGCCATCAGTGAGGCCGGGAACCCCTACAATGAGCAGTTCTTC

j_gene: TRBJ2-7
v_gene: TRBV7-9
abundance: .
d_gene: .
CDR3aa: CASSPTPVSSYEQYF
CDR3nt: TGTGCCAGCAGTCCAACCCCCGTAAGCTCCTACGAGCAGTACTTC

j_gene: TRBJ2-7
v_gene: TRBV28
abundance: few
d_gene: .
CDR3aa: CASGLGSREQYF
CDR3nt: TGTGCCAGCGGCCTAGGGTCCCGCGAGCAGTACTTC

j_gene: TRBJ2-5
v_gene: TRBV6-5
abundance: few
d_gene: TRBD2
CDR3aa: CASSPLTSGRRETQYF
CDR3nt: TGTGCCAGCAGTCCCCTGACTAGCGGGAGGAGGGAGACCCAGTACTTC

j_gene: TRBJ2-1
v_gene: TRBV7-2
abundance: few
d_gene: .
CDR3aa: CASNLGALAQQFF
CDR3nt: TGTGCCAGCAACCTAGGGGCGCTAGCCCAGCAGTTCTTC

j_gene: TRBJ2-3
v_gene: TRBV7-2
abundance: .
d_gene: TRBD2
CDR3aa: CASSLERTSGSRDTQYF
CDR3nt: TGTGCCAGCAGCTTAGAAAGGACTAGCGGGAGTAGAGATACGCAGTATTTT

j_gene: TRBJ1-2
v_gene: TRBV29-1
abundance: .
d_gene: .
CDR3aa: CSVGKGYGYTF
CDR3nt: TGCAGCGTTGGAAAGGGCTATGGCTACACCTTC

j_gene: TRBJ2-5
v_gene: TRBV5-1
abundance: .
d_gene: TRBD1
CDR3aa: CASSPGTGVTYNEQYF
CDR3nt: TGCGCCAGCAGCCCCGGGACAGGGGTTACTTACAATGAGCAGTACTTC

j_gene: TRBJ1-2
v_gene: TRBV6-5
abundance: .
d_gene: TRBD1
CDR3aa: CASSYSGQGDYGYTF
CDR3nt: TGTGCCAGCAGTTACTCGGGACAGGGGGACTATGGCTACACCTTC

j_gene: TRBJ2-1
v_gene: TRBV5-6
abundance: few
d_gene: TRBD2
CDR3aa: CASSPTSGRNNEQFF
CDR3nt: TGTGCCAGCAGCCCAACTAGCGGGAGGAACAATGAGCAGTTCTTC

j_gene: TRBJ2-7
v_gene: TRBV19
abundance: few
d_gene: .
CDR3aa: CASSISESSGSYEQYF
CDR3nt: TGTGCCAGTAGTATCTCCGAAAGTAGCGGCTCCTACGAGCAGTACTTC

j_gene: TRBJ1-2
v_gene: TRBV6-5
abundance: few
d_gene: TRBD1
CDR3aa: CASRDRDSFFNYGYTF
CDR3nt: TGTGCCAGCAGGGACCGGGACAGTTTTTTCAACTATGGCTACACCTTC

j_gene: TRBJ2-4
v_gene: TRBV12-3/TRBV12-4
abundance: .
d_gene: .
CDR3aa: CASRGLEDIQYF
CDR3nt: TGTGCCAGCCGGGGGTTGGAGGACATTCAGTACTTC

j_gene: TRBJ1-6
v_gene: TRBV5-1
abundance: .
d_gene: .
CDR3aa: CASSPTGRVDGSYNSPLHF
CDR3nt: TGCGCCAGCAGCCCTACGGGCAGGGTGGACGGCTCCTATAATTCACCCCTCCACTTT

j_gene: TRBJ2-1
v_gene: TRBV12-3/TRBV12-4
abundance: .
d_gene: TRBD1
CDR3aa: CASSLYRTGFYNEQFF
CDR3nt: TGTGCCAGCAGTTTATACAGGACAGGGTTCTACAATGAGCAGTTCTTC

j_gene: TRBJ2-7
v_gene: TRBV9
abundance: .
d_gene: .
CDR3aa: CASSVTGGPLHEQYF
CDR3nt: TGTGCCAGCAGCGTAACGGGGGGCCCACTGCACGAGCAGTACTTC

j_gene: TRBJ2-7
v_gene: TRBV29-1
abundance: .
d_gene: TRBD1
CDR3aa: CSVGTGGSSYEQYF
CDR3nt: TGCAGCGTGGGTACAGGGGGAAGCTCCTACGAGCAGTACTTC

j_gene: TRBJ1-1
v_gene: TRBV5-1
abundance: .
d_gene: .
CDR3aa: CASSNQGDTEAFF
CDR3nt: TGCGCCAGCAGTAATCAGGGTGACACTGAAGCTTTCTTT

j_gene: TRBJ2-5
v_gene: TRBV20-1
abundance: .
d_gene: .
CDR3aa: CSARDRGTRGEQYF
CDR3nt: TGCAGTGCTAGAGACCGGGGGACCAGGGGGGAGCAGTACTTC

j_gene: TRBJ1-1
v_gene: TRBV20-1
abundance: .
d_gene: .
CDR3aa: CSAPGRTVNTEAFF
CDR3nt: TGCAGTGCCCCGGGGAGGACGGTGAACACTGAAGCTTTCTTT

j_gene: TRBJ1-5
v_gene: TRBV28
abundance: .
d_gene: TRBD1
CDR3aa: CASSPGGDLYNQPQHF
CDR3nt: TGTGCCAGCAGTCCAGGGGGAGATCTATACAATCAGCCCCAGCATTTT

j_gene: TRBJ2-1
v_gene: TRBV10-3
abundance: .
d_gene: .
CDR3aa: CAISERGVRGGEQFF
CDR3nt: TGTGCCATCAGTGAGAGGGGGGTGCGGGGCGGAGAGCAGTTCTTC

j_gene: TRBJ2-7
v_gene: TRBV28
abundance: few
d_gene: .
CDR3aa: CASVGGVYEQYF
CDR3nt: TGTGCCAGCGTGGGGGGCGTGTACGAGCAGTACTTC

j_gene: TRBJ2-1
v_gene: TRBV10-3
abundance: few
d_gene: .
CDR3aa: CANAGHPGGEQFF
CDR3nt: TGTGCCAACGCGGGACACCCGGGGGGTGAGCAGTTCTTC

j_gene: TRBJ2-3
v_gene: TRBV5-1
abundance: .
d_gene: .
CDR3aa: CASSLYPAVTDTQYF
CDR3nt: TGCGCCAGCAGCTTGTATCCGGCGGTAACAGATACGCAGTATTTT

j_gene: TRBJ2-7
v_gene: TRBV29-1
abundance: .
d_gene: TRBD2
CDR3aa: CSATDGGTSACEQYF
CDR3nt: TGCAGCGCAACCGACGGCGGGACTAGCGCCTGCGAGCAGTACTTC

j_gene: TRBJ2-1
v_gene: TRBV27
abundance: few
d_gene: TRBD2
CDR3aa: CASRGLVEGEQFF
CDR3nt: TGTGCCAGCAGGGGACTAGTCGAAGGGGAGCAGTTCTTC

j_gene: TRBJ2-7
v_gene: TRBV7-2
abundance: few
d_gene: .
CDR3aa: CASSSYYGGAYEQYF
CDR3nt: TGTGCCAGCAGCTCCTACTATGGGGGAGCGTACGAGCAGTACTTC

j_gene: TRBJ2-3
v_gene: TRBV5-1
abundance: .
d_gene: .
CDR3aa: CASSLDSGNTQYF
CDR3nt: TGCGCCAGCAGCTTGGATAGCGGAAATACGCAGTATTTT

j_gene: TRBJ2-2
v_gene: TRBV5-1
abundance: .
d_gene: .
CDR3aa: CASSTHTGELFF
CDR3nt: TGCGCCAGCAGCACTCACACCGGGGAGCTGTTTTTT

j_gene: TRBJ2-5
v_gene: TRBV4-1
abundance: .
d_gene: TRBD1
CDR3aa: CASSQPTQGAKETQYF
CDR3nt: TGCGCCAGCAGCCAACCAACACAGGGGGCAAAAGAGACCCAGTACTTC

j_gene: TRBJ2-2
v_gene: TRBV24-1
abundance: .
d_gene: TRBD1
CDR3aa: CATGRDSNTGELFF
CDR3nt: TGTGCCACCGGCAGGGACAGCAACACCGGGGAGCTGTTTTTT

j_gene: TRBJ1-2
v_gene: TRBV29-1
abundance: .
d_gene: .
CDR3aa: CSFGGYTF
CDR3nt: TGCAGCTTCGGAGGCTACACCTTC

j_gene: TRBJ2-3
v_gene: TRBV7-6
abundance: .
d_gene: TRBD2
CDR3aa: CASSSGLDADTQYF
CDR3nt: TGTGCCAGCAGCTCGGGACTAGACGCAGATACGCAGTATTTT

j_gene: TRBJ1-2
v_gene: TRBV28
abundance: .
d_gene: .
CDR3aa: CASSSHPPEPYYGYTF
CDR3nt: TGTGCCAGCAGTTCCCATCCCCCGGAACCTTACTATGGCTACACCTTC

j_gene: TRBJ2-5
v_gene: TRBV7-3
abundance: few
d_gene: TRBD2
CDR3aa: CASSPGAGWETQYF
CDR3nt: TGTGCCAGCAGCCCAGGAGCGGGATGGGAGACCCAGTACTTC

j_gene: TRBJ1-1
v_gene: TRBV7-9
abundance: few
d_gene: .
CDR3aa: CASSLREGGTEAFF
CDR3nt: TGTGCCAGCAGCTTACGGGAGGGAGGGACTGAAGCTTTCTTT